The entry that follows covers one T cell receptor (beta chain) sequence. This sample is part of a study of blood T cell repertoires in COVID-19. Study-level information: Acute-phase and convalescent COVID-19 samples originated in the United States, Italy and Spain.

In the original workflow: Amplified reference gene primers provided the basis for estimating nucleated cell counts. Measured with immunoSEQ multiplex PCR; TCRdb has only the in-frame clones, and not every one. That table supplies the V and J calls and clone size; D and trimming were determined from the DNA. The data contain 150,000 to 200,000 clones, about 86% of them singletons. Germline-derived CDR1 and CDR2 are LNHDA and SQIVND (reference sequence). The trim removed 5 bases at V and 5 bases at J, leaving 10 bases unmatched. There are 15 residues in the CDR3. This TCR was sampled from a man aged 50 or older with active or convalescent COVID-19. The source material was peripheral blood. The chain combines TRBV19 with TRBJ1-1; 8 positions agree with TRBD1. The CDR3 is CASSPLDRVGTEAFF. As DNA, the CDR3 is TGTGCCAGTAGTCCCCTGGACAGGGTAGGAACTGAAGCTTTCTTT. Full variable domain (remainder filled in from reference TRBV19 and TRBJ1-1): DGGITQSPKYLFRKEGQNVTLSCEQNLNHDAMYWYRQDPGQGLRLIYYSQIVNDFQKGDIAEGYSVSREKKESFPLTVTSAQKNPTAFYLCASSPLDRVGTEAFFGQGTRLTVV.